The 2 T cell receptor beta chains reported below all come from one sample, sequenced in a study of blood T cell repertoires in COVID-19. Some clones are missing from TCRdb's copy, which holds only in-frame ones; the method was immunoSEQ multiplex PCR. The table has roughly 98,000 clones, over 80% seen once; the top ten hold about 11%. The sequenced sample was peripheral blood. Receptor source: an older woman with active or convalescent COVID-19.

This chain connects TRBV6-6 to TRBJ1-4, with no clear D. The CDR3 is 12 amino acids. Per germline, CDR1 MNHNY and CDR2 SVGAGI (reference sequence). The V gene lost 0 bases and the J gene lost 8 bases, with 4 bases spanning the gap. As DNA, the CDR3 is TGTGCCAGCAGTTACTCGAGGGAAAAACTGTTTTTT. This gives the protein CASSYSREKLFF.

V and J are TRBV5-1 and TRBJ2-2, with 7 bases matching TRBD2. Germline lookup yields CDR1 SGHRS and CDR2 YFSETQ. The junction had 2 bases not matched to a gene; V was cut back by 2 bases and J by 4 bases. There are 14 residues in the CDR3. CDR3 bases: TGCGCCAGCAGCTTATGGGGGGGCACCGGGGAGCTGTTTTTT. Translation gives CASSLWGGTGELFF.